The 27 T cell receptor beta chains below were found in one sample sequenced in a study of spatial heterogeneity in lung cancer. Time point noted: sample taken at primary tumor resection. TCRdb reprocessed the 5' RACE reads via MiXCR and lists one record per CDR3 protein. Among about 23,000 distinct CDR3 sequences, 3.3% were seen once, and the ten largest hold less than 35%. The material was PBMCs, obtained at surgery. The receptors here all came from a female donor with early-stage non-small cell lung cancer.

This clonotype was picked up many times. The chain is built from TRBV4-1 and TRBJ1-5; D is perhaps TRBD1 (6 bases). This CDR3 region has 15 residues. Trimming took 2 bases from V and 6 from J, leaving 14 bases between them. Germline CDR1 MGHRA, CDR2 YSYEKL. CDR3 residues: CASSQNNREGQPQHF. The DNA for the CDR3 is TGCGCCAGCAGCCAAAACAACAGGGAGGGTCAGCCCCAGCATTTT.

Many counts were recorded for this clonotype. J is TRBJ2-2 and V is TRBV5-1, with D perhaps matching TRBD1 (6 bases). The CDR3 covers 15 residues. Germline V gene lookup returns CDR1 SGHRS and CDR2 YFSETQ. Trimming cost V 0 bases and J 6 bases, with 12 bases left between them. The CDR3 protein is CASSLAGRGPGELFF. CDR3 bases: TGCGCCAGCAGCTTGGCAGGCAGGGGCCCCGGGGAGCTGTTTTTT.

This clonotype was seen a handful of times. J is TRBJ1-6 and V is TRBV5-1; maybe TRBD1 (6 bases). CDR1 and CDR2 (germline): SGHRS, YFSETQ. The V end was cut by 4 bases, the J end by 8 bases, with 13 bases between. This CDR3 contains 14 residues. CDR3 protein: CASSGGQSDSPLHF. The CDR3 DNA reads as TGCGCCAGCAGCGGAGGACAGTCTGATTCACCCCTCCACTTT.

In its sample, this clonotype was seen many times. The junction shows a germline mismatch at one end, possibly a read error. The chain uses TRBV7-8 and TRBJ2-1, with TRBD2 as a possible D gene (5 bases). CDR3 size: 15 residues. Per germline, CDR1 SGHVS and CDR2 FQNEAQ. The chain's CDR3 is CASSLPRTSSNEQFF. The DNA of the CDR3 is TGTGCCAGCAGCTTACCTCGGACTTCCTCCAATGAGCAGTTCTTC.

This clonotype appeared many times. The J gene is TRBJ2-5, the V gene TRBV6-2 or TRBV6-3; 8 bases line up with TRBD2. This CDR3 contains 16 residues. V shed 0 bases and J 10 bases; nucleotides not matched to a gene: 13. Germline V gene sequence: CDR1 MNHEY, CDR2 SVGEGT. The CDR3 DNA follows: TGTGCCAGCAGTTACTCGCGAACCGGGACTAGTGGTAGCCAGTACTTC. It is translated as CASSYSRTGTSGSQYF.

This clonotype was recorded at least ten times. This chain joins TRBV12-3 or TRBV12-4 and TRBJ2-6; D is uncertain. V shed 3 bases and J shed 1 base, with 7 bases lying between them. This CDR3 is 15 amino acids long. The CDR3 protein is CASSFLGSGANVLTF. The CDR3 DNA is TGTGCCAGCAGTTTCTTGGGATCTGGGGCCAACGTCCTGACTTTC.

In its sample, this clonotype was seen a few times. The CDR3 coding sequence is TGTGCCAGCAGTTTAAGCCAGGGGCCCTACGAGCAGTACTTC. Its protein is CASSLSQGPYEQYF. The chain links TRBV27 to TRBJ2-7; D may be TRBD1 (6 bases). V lost 2 bases and J 2 bases, leaving 10 bases between the germline ends. The CDR3 contains 14 residues. Germline assignment: CDR1 MNHEY and CDR2 SMNVEV (reference sequence).

This clonotype has a count of ten or more. The V gene is TRBV27, the J gene TRBJ2-3; tentatively, D is TRBD1 (5 bases). V was pared by 5 bases and J by 2 bases, with 14 bases between. Germline loops: CDR1 MNHEY, CDR2 SMNVEV (reference sequence). This CDR3 spans 15 amino acids. The CDR3 coding sequence is TGTGCCAGCAGTCACAAAGGCAGGGTCACAGATACGCAGTATTTT. Its translation: CASSHKGRVTDTQYF.

This clonotype was counted ten times or more. The V gene is TRBV10-3, the J gene TRBJ2-3; D might be TRBD1 or TRBD2, each matching 5 bases. The CDR3 loop spans 13 amino acids. Deletions cut 9 bases from V and 5 bases from J, with 15 bases between. CDR1 is ENHRY, CDR2 SYGVKD, per germline. The CDR3 region has the DNA TGTGCCATTTCGGGGCGGCTTGGAGATACGCAGTATTTT. Its translation: CAISGRLGDTQYF.

Ten or more counts support this clonotype. The chain employs TRBV5-8 and TRBJ1-1, with D uncertain. CDR3 length: 14 residues. V lost 0 bases and J lost 3, with 9 bases in between. Germline values: CDR1 SGHTS, CDR2 YDEGEE. As DNA, the CDR3 is TGTGCCAGCAGCTTGGAGCCGGGCCACACTGAAGCTTTCTTT. It specifies CASSLEPGHTEAFF.

Ten or more counts support this clonotype. The rearrangement uses TRBV6-6 and TRBJ2-7, with 7 bases fitting TRBD1. This CDR3 comprises 14 residues. Trimming took 5 bases from V and 0 from J; bases not matched to a gene: 4. From germline, CDR1 is MNHNY and CDR2 SVGAGI (reference sequence). CDR3 in amino acids: CASSRDRDSYEQYF. The CDR3 bases are TGTGCCAGCAGTCGAGACAGGGACTCCTACGAGCAGTACTTC.

This clonotype occurred many times. The V and J genes are TRBV7-8 and TRBJ2-5; D is undetermined. V was clipped by 6 bases and J by 2 bases, with 13 bases between them. This CDR3 spans 14 amino acids. Per the germline V gene, CDR1 is SGHVS and CDR2 is FQNEAQ. CDR3 sequence reads: CASRTRWGQETQYF. CDR3 in DNA: TGTGCCAGCAGGACGAGATGGGGACAAGAGACCCAGTACTTC.

This clonotype was detected many times. V gene TRBV7-8 combines with J gene TRBJ2-5; 8 bases align to TRBD2. CDR3 length equals 16 residues. CDR1 is SGHVS and CDR2 is FQNEAQ in the germline V gene. Trimming cost V 5 bases and J 5 bases; bases outside gene matches: 13. Here the CDR3 reads CASSPRRLAGGETQYF. DNA of the CDR3: TGTGCCAGCAGCCCTAGGCGGCTAGCGGGCGGGGAGACCCAGTACTTC.

This clonotype was recorded many times. This sequence joins TRBV12-3 or TRBV12-4 and TRBJ2-2; perhaps D is TRBD1 or TRBD2 (5 bases each). The ends were cut back, 6 bases at V and 4 bases at J, with 12 bases in the middle. The CDR3 consists of 14 residues. CDR3 DNA sequence: TGTGCCAGCAGGTTTATTGGGGGCACCGGGGAGCTGTTTTTT. Translation: CASRFIGGTGELFF.

This clonotype is medium-sized. V gene TRBV12-3 or TRBV12-4 combines with J gene TRBJ1-2; possible D gene TRBD1, 5 bases. The V end lost 6 bases, the J end lost 5 bases, and 10 bases lay between the germline ends. CDR3 length: 12 amino acids. The CDR3 nucleotides are TGTGCCAGCAGGGGACGGGAGTATGGCTACACCTTC. This codes for CASRGREYGYTF.

This clonotype came up many times. The rearrangement uses TRBV4-1 and TRBJ2-5; no firm D call. The V end lost 2 bases, the J end lost 0 bases, and 7 bases lay between the germline ends. From germline, CDR1 is MGHRA and CDR2 YSYEKL. The CDR3 covers 14 residues. CDR3 amino acids: CASSQWRNQETQYF. The DNA for the CDR3 is TGCGCCAGCAGCCAATGGCGGAACCAAGAGACCCAGTACTTC.

This clonotype was seen a handful of times. The gene calls are TRBV2 and TRBJ1-2; the D is unclear. Germline V gives CDR1 SNHLY, CDR2 FYNNEI. Trimming pared 4 bases from V and 3 bases from J, leaving 12 bases between. CDR3 length: 14 amino acids. The CDR3 sequence is CASSVQAGDYGYTF. CDR3 nucleotides: TGTGCCAGCAGTGTCCAGGCGGGTGACTATGGCTACACCTTC. Variable domain in full (rest from reference TRBV2 and TRBJ1-2): EPEVTQTPSHQVTQMGQEVILRCVPISNHLYFYWYRQILGQKVEFLVSFYNNEISEKSEIFDDQFSVERPDGSNFTLKIRSTKLEDSAMYFCASSVQAGDYGYTFGSGTRLTVV.

This clonotype was recorded at least ten times. V is TRBV20-1 and J is TRBJ1-1, with unresolved D. The length of the CDR3 is 11 residues. From germline, CDR1 is DFQATT and CDR2 SNEGSKA (reference sequence). For the CDR3, the DNA is TGCAGCGCCGCCCGGGACACTGAAGCTTTCTTT. It is translated as CSAARDTEAFF.

This clonotype has ten or more counts. V is TRBV10-3 and J is TRBJ1-1; the D gene is possibly TRBD1 (5 bases). The V gene lost 0 bases and the J gene lost 5 bases, with 19 bases spanning the gap. Germline CDR1 is ENHRY and CDR2 is SYGVKD. This CDR3 contains 17 residues. The CDR3 protein is CAISESKFREGVTEAFF. CDR3 bases: TGTGCCATCAGTGAGTCGAAATTCAGGGAAGGTGTTACTGAAGCTTTCTTT.

In this sample, this clonotype turned up a few times. J is TRBJ2-2 and V is TRBV20-1; D remains unclear. Germline V gives CDR1 DFQATT, CDR2 SNEGSKA (reference sequence). This CDR3 contains 14 residues. V shed 1 base and J shed 2 bases, with 8 bases lying between them. The CDR3 coding sequence is TGCAGTGCTAGAGGGAAGCCCAACACCGGGGAGCTGTTTTTT. This codes for CSARGKPNTGELFF.

V usage is TRBV7-8 and J usage is TRBJ2-1, with D perhaps assigned TRBD1 or TRBD2 (7 bases each). The CDR3 sequence is 13 residues long. V gave up 5 bases and J gave up 7 bases, with 12 bases separating them. Germline values: CDR1 SGHVS, CDR2 FQNEAQ. CDR3 nucleotide sequence: TGTGCCAGCAGCCAGGGGGGGTGGAATGAGCAGTTCTTC. Encoded protein: CASSQGGWNEQFF.

Ten or more counts support this clonotype. The rearrangement joins TRBV20-1 to TRBJ2-1, with 9 bases identical to TRBD2. The germline gives CDR1 DFQATT, CDR2 SNEGSKA (reference sequence). The CDR3 loop spans 13 amino acids. The CDR3 is CTPGAGGNNEQFF. For the CDR3, the DNA is TGCACCCCTGGGGCGGGAGGGAACAATGAGCAGTTCTTC.

The chain links TRBV27 to TRBJ2-2; the D is unclear. CDR1 and CDR2 (germline): MNHEY, SMNVEV (reference sequence). The CDR3 sequence is 12 residues long. The germline V and J ends were trimmed by 1 base and 8 bases, with 5 bases remaining between them. The DNA for the CDR3 is TGTGCCAGCAGTTTATTTAATGGGGAGCTGTTTTTT. Translation: CASSLFNGELFF.

In this sample, this clonotype turned up many times. The chain uses TRBV7-9 and TRBJ2-7; the match to TRBD2 covers 10 bases. The junction had 5 bases not matched to a gene; V was cut back by 4 bases and J by 2 bases. The CDR3 contains 15 residues. The V gene's germline CDR1 is SEHNR and CDR2 FQNEAQ (reference sequence). CDR3 sequence: CASSSLAGITYEQYF. In nucleotides, the CDR3 is TGTGCCAGCAGCTCACTAGCGGGAATTACCTACGAGCAGTACTTC.

This clonotype is medium-sized. The chain links TRBV2 to TRBJ2-1; D remains ambiguous. CDR3 size: 14 residues. CDR1 and CDR2 (germline): SNHLY, FYNNEI. V shed 3 bases and J shed 0 bases, with 6 bases lying between them. CDR3 sequence: CASSDWISYNEQFF. CDR3 bases: TGTGCCAGCAGTGACTGGATCTCCTACAATGAGCAGTTCTTC.

This clonotype has a count of ten or more. The chain uses TRBV7-8 and TRBJ2-3; 11 bases agree with TRBD2. The CDR3 spans 16 residues. The J segment lost 5 bases and the V segment lost 5 bases, leaving 9 bases of the junction unmatched. Germline loops: CDR1 SGHVS, CDR2 FQNEAQ. The CDR3, as DNA: TGTGCCAGCAGCCCAAGACTAGCGGGACCTCGAGATACGCAGTATTTT. It encodes CASSPRLAGPRDTQYF. The full variable domain, with the rest looked up from reference TRBV7-8 and TRBJ2-3, is GAGVSQSPRYKVAKRGQDVALRCDPISGHVSLFWYQQALGQGPEFLTYFQNEAQLDKSGLPSDRFFAERPEGSVSTLKIQRTQQEDSAVYLCASSPRLAGPRDTQYFGPGTRLTVL.

This clonotype was found a few times. The chain couples TRBV6-1 to TRBJ2-7; 8 nucleotides match TRBD2. The ends lost 7 bases at V and 3 bases at J; junction bases unmatched: 20. Germline V gene sequence: CDR1 MNHNS, CDR2 SASEGT. There are 18 residues in the CDR3. The CDR3, as DNA: TGTGCCAGCAACCGACCAACAGAGGGGCTAGCGGGTTACTACGAGCAGTACTTC. Amino acid sequence: CASNRPTEGLAGYYEQYF.